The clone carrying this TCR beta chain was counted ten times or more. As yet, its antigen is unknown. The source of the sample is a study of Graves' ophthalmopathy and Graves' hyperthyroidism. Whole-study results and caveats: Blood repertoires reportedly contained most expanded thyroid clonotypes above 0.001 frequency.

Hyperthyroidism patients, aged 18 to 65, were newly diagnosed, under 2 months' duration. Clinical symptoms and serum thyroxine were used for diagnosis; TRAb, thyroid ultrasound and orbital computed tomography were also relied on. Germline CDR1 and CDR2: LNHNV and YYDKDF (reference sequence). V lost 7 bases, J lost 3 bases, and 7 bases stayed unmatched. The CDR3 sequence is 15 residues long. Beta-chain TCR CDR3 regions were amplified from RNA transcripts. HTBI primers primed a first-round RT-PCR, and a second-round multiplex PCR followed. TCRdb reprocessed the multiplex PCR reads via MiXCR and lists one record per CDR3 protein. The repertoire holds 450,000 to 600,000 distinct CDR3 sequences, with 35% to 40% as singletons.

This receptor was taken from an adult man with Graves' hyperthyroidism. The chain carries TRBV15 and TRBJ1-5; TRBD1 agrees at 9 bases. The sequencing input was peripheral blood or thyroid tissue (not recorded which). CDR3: CATKRDRATNQPQHF. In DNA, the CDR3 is TGTGCCACCAAACGGGACAGGGCCACCAATCAGCCCCAGCATTTT.